This T cell receptor beta chain came from a study of T cell responses to AZD1222 COVID-19 vaccine. General study results and limits: Within unmutated variant regions lay the reported targets of nearly half of spike-specific TCRs. Rises in breadth and depth of Spike-specific TCRs came after two AZD1222 doses.

Sequencing used immunoSEQ multiplex PCR; TCRdb keeps in-frame clones, though not all of them. The data show 150,000 to 200,000 clones, with about nine tenths seen just once and roughly 4% held by the top ten. In the case of this clone: Its matching antigen is unknown.

This specimen was peripheral blood, taken 28 days after the second dose of the MenACWY control vaccine. This receptor was obtained from an adult who received the MenACWY meningococcal vaccine as a control.

The CDR3 region is CASTSRGGNTIYF. The CDR3 bases are TGTGCCAGCACTTCCCGTGGGGGAAACACCATATATTTT. The chain couples TRBV27 to TRBJ1-3; D remains ambiguous. Trimming stripped 7 bases from V and 4 bases from J, with 11 bases between. CDR3 length: 13 residues. Germline V gives CDR1 MNHEY, CDR2 SMNVEV (reference sequence).